Shown below are 27 T cell receptor beta chains from a single sample sequenced in a study of early T cells in non-severe SARS-CoV-2 infection. TCRdb reprocessed the 5' RACE reads with MiXCR, giving one entry per CDR3 protein. The table includes around 55,000 distinct CDR3 sequences, 14% to 15% detected once. The sample consisted of whole blood, taken at baseline. These receptors all stem from an adult who was a healthcare worker with PCR-confirmed SARS-CoV-2 infection or an uninfected control (not recorded which).

This clonotype was detected many times. This chain links TRBV20-1 with TRBJ2-5, with 7 bases aligning to TRBD2. This CDR3 comprises 15 residues. Germline values: CDR1 DFQATT, CDR2 SNEGSKA (reference sequence). The V and J ends lost 4 bases and 5 bases, in that order; junction bases with no gene match: 13. The chain's CDR3 is CSATGTTSRLETQYF. The CDR3 DNA reads as TGCAGTGCTACCGGGACTACGTCTCGGCTGGAGACCCAGTACTTC.

The V call is TRBV12-3 or TRBV12-4, the J call TRBJ2-1; TRBD1 matches at 8 bases. J was trimmed by 9 bases and V by 7 bases; bases with no gene match: 14. This CDR3 comprises 15 residues. Here the CDR3 DNA reads TGTGCCAGCACCCTCCGAGGACAGGGTATTCTTGAGCAGTTCTTC. It yields the protein CASTLRGQGILEQFF.

This clonotype was observed a handful of times. This sequence joins TRBV12-3 or TRBV12-4 and TRBJ1-5; 7 positions agree with TRBD1. Losses at the gene ends were 6 bases for V and 7 bases for J; bases not matched to a gene: 9. This CDR3 has 14 amino acids. The CDR3: CASSFAGGRQPQHF. DNA of the CDR3: TGTGCCAGCAGCTTTGCAGGGGGAAGGCAGCCCCAGCATTTT.

This chain joins TRBV9 and TRBJ2-1; D may correspond to TRBD1 or TRBD2 (6 bases each). The CDR3 covers 14 residues. V shed 4 bases and J shed 2 bases, with 10 bases lying between them. Looked up from germline, CDR1 is SGDLS and CDR2 is YYNGEE. The CDR3 DNA follows: TGTGCCAGCAGCTGGGGGGCAGCCTACAATGAGCAGTTCTTC. This codes for CASSWGAAYNEQFF. Drawing the rest from reference TRBV9 and TRBJ2-1, the complete variable domain is DSGVTQTPKHLITATGQRVTLRCSPRSGDLSVYWYQQSLDQGLQFLIQYYNGEERAKGNILERFSAQQFPDLHSELNLSSLELGDSALYFCASSWGAAYNEQFFGPGTRLTVL.

This clonotype has just a few counts. The chain is built from TRBV5-1 and TRBJ1-1; D is undetermined. CDR3 length equals 16 residues. V dropped 4 bases and J dropped 1 base, with 17 bases sitting between them. CDR1 SGHRS and CDR2 YFSETQ come from the germline V gene. The CDR3 nucleotides are TGCGCCAGCAGCCCAGGCCTTGTAGACTGGAACACTGAAGCTTTCTTT. Its protein product is CASSPGLVDWNTEAFF. The full variable domain, its missing parts supplied by reference TRBV5-1 and TRBJ1-1, is KAGVTQTPRYLIKTRGQQVTLSCSPISGHRSVSWYQQTPGQGLQFLFEYFSETQRNKGNFPGRFSGRQFSNSRSEMNVSTLELGDSALYLCASSPGLVDWNTEAFFGQGTRLTVV.

This clonotype was picked up a small number of times. CDR3 residues: CASSSAVMNTEAFF. The DNA for the CDR3 is TGTGCCAGCAGCTCGGCGGTCATGAACACTGAAGCTTTCTTT. The V call is TRBV5-4, the J call TRBJ1-1, with D uncertain. The ends were cut back, 3 bases at V and 0 bases at J, with 9 bases in the middle. This CDR3 is 14 amino acids long. CDR1 is SGHNT, CDR2 YYREEE, per germline (reference sequence).

The chain uses TRBV20-1 and TRBJ2-7; no firm D call. V was shortened by 5 bases and J by 1 base, with 9 bases between the two germline ends. CDR3 length: 12 amino acids. Germline-derived CDR1 and CDR2 are DFQATT and SNEGSKA (reference sequence). In DNA form, the CDR3 reads TGCAGTGCTGGTAAAACTTCCTACGAGCAGTACTTC. The encoded protein is CSAGKTSYEQYF.

This chain uses TRBV6-1 with TRBJ1-4, with TRBD1 matching 7 bases. Trimming at V came to 4 bases and at J to 7 bases, leaving 6 bases not matched to a gene. Per germline, CDR1 MNHNS and CDR2 SASEGT. This CDR3 has 14 amino acids. The CDR3 region has the DNA TGTGCCAGCAGTGTACAGGGGAAGAGTGAAAAACTGTTTTTT. The encoded protein is CASSVQGKSEKLFF.

This clonotype occurred once. A read error may be the cause here, since a much bigger clone is one base away. Given the absence of the conserved phenylalanine or tryptophan at the CDR3 end, a read error is likely. The chain has TRBV6-1 and TRBJ2-7, with 7 bases fitting TRBD2. This CDR3 is 13 amino acids long. Germline-derived CDR1 and CDR2 are MNHNS and SASEGT. After removal of 4 bases from V and 3 bases from J, the junction contained 3 bases not matched to a gene. The CDR3 nucleotides are TGTGCCAGCAGTGTGCGGGAGAACTACGAGCAGTACTCC. Amino acids: CASSVRENYEQYS.

A few counts support this clonotype. V and J are TRBV7-3 and TRBJ2-3, with a possible D match to TRBD1 (5 bases). The CDR3 length is 15 residues. The V gene's germline CDR1 is SGHTA and CDR2 FQGTGA. Trimming shortened V by 2 bases and J by 0 bases, and 9 bases separated the two germline ends. The CDR3 loop reads CASSLLGQSTDTQYF. The DNA of the CDR3 is TGTGCCAGCAGCTTATTGGGGCAGAGCACAGATACGCAGTATTTT.

The CDR3 nucleotides read TGTGCCAGCAGCCTCGGACGGACTTACAATGAGCAGTTCTTC. It specifies CASSLGRTYNEQFF. This chain connects TRBV11-1 to TRBJ2-1; a possible D gene is TRBD2 (5 bases). Germline assignment: CDR1 SGHAT and CDR2 FQDESV (reference sequence). The CDR3 has 14 amino acids. The V gene lost 5 bases and the J gene lost 4 bases, with 12 bases spanning the gap.

For the CDR3, the DNA is TGTGCTAGTGGTTTGAAGACAGCCTACGAGCAGTACTTC. Translated, it gives CASGLKTAYEQYF. The gene calls are TRBV12-5 and TRBJ2-7, with a weak D call TRBD1 (5 bases). The CDR3 is 13 amino acids. V was cut by 2 bases and J by 2 bases, with 7 bases left in between. Germline V gene data show CDR1 as LGHNT and CDR2 as FRNRAP. The full variable domain, its missing parts supplied by reference TRBV12-5 and TRBJ2-7, is DARVTQTPRHKVTEMGQEVTMRCQPILGHNTVFWYRQTMMQGLELLAYFRNRAPLDDSGMPKDRFSAEMPDATLATLKIQPSEPRDSAVYFCASGLKTAYEQYFGPGTRLTVT.

In its sample, this clonotype was seen a few times. This rearrangement joins TRBV6-1 to TRBJ1-1; D is ambiguous. Trimming stripped 1 base from V and 5 bases from J, with 11 bases between. Germline loops: CDR1 MNHNS, CDR2 SASEGT. The CDR3 has 14 amino acids. In DNA form, the CDR3 reads TGTGCCAGCAGTGAAGGGAAGTGGAAGACTGAAGCTTTCTTT. Amino acid sequence: CASSEGKWKTEAFF.

V and J are TRBV15 and TRBJ1-1, with a possible D match to TRBD1 (6 bases). The germline CDR1 and CDR2 sequences are LNHNV and YYDKDF (reference sequence). This CDR3 region has 15 residues. V lost 7 bases and J 3 bases, leaving 18 bases between the germline ends. As DNA, the CDR3 is TGTGCCACCACGAACTCAAGGGGGAGTTACACTGAAGCTTTCTTT. Its protein is CATTNSRGSYTEAFF.

The sample holds many counts of this clonotype. V usage is TRBV12-3 or TRBV12-4 and J usage is TRBJ2-2; 7 bases are a match to TRBD1. The CDR3 has 16 amino acids. Germline trimming cut 6 bases from V and 4 bases from J; bases unmatched to any gene: 11. As DNA, the CDR3 is TGTGCCAGCAGGGCTCGGGACAGATCGACCACCGGGGAGCTGTTTTTT. It translates to CASRARDRSTTGELFF.

This chain links TRBV28 with TRBJ1-1; D unresolved. The V end was cut by 6 bases, the J end by 4 bases, with 15 bases between. This CDR3 spans 14 amino acids. Germline loops: CDR1 MDHEN, CDR2 SYDVKM. The CDR3 loop is CASSPTQLGTEAFF. DNA for the CDR3: TGTGCCAGCAGCCCTACCCAGTTAGGCACTGAAGCTTTCTTT.

This clonotype appeared many times. V usage is TRBV20-1 and J usage is TRBJ2-3; D gene uncertain. The CDR3 runs 16 residues. Germline V gene lookup returns CDR1 DFQATT and CDR2 SNEGSKA (reference sequence). Trimming stripped 0 bases from V and 4 bases from J, with 17 bases between. The CDR3 sequence is CSARDSSRTTADTQYF. The CDR3 nucleotides read TGCAGTGCTAGAGATTCGTCCCGAACCACCGCAGATACGCAGTATTTT.

J is TRBJ2-5 and V is TRBV21-1; TRBD2, as called in the table, went unchecked against the DNA. TRBV21-1 is annotated as a pseudogene. CDR3 length: 17 amino acids. CDR3 DNA: TGTGCCAGCAGCAGGGCTAGCGGGGGGGCCCTTCAAGAGACCCAGTACTTC. Its protein is CASSRASGGALQETQYF.

In its sample, this clonotype was seen many times. This chain uses TRBV4-1 with TRBJ1-2; D remains unclear. Trimming removed 0 bases at V and 12 bases at J, with 14 bases between. There are 13 residues in the CDR3. Germline CDR1 is MGHRA and CDR2 is YSYEKL. DNA for the CDR3: TGCGCCAGCAGCCAAGATTATTGGGTTCTCCACACCTTC. Encoded protein: CASSQDYWVLHTF.

Ten or more counts support this clonotype. The chain has TRBV4-2 and TRBJ1-1; D not certain. This CDR3 spans 16 amino acids. V lost 7 bases and J lost 6, with 24 bases in between. The V gene's germline CDR1 is LGHNA and CDR2 YNFKEQ. Here the CDR3 DNA reads TGTGCCAGCACCTCCCGAGATGGCCTGCGGCGGTCTGAAGCTTTCTTT. Its translation is CASTSRDGLRRSEAFF.

Only a few counts were recorded for this clonotype. This chain uses TRBV5-4 with TRBJ1-6; D remains ambiguous. The germline CDR1 and CDR2 sequences are SGHNT and YYREEE (reference sequence). The V end was cut by 0 bases, the J end by 7 bases, with 11 bases between. The CDR3 consists of 15 residues. Written as DNA, the CDR3 is TGTGCCAGCAGCTTGGCAGAAAGTTCAAATTCACCCCTCCACTTT. Its protein is CASSLAESSNSPLHF.

This clonotype was picked up a small number of times. V gene TRBV20-1 combines with J gene TRBJ1-6, with 11 bases identical to TRBD1. The CDR3 runs 13 residues. V was pared by 5 bases and J by 10 bases, with 4 bases of the junction left unmatched. Germline CDR1 DFQATT, CDR2 SNEGSKA (reference sequence). CDR3 DNA: TGCAGTGCTGGACAGGGGGCTGGATCACCCCTCCACTTT. Its protein product is CSAGQGAGSPLHF.

The CDR3 is CAWSVGGMTDTQYF. The CDR3 DNA sequence: TGTGCCTGGAGTGTAGGGGGAATGACAGATACGCAGTATTTT. The rearrangement uses TRBV30 and TRBJ2-3; tentatively, D is TRBD1 (6 bases). The length of the CDR3 is 14 residues. CDR1 and CDR2 from the germline V gene are GTSNPN and SVGIG (reference sequence). V was pared by 0 bases and J by 3 bases, with 10 bases between.

This clonotype has a count of ten or more. The V and J genes are TRBV7-6 and TRBJ2-5; 7 bases are shared with TRBD2. The CDR3 consists of 14 residues. The germline V gene encodes CDR1 SGHVS and CDR2 FNYEAQ. V lost 5 bases to trimming and J lost 2 bases; unmatched junction nucleotides: 5. The CDR3 protein is CASSNMGGQETQYF. The DNA for the CDR3 is TGTGCCAGCAGCAATATGGGGGGGCAAGAGACCCAGTACTTC. Combining the CDR3 with reference TRBV7-6 and TRBJ2-5 gives the whole variable domain GAGVSQSPRYKVTKRGQDVALRCDPISGHVSLYWYRQALGQGPEFLTYFNYEAQQDKSGLPNDRFSAERPEGSISTLTIQRTEQRDSAMYRCASSNMGGQETQYFGPGTRLLVL.

This clonotype was seen more than once but under ten times. The chain joins TRBV5-1 to TRBJ2-3; 7 bases agree with TRBD1. Unmatched junction bases numbered 5, after V lost 0 bases and J lost 4 bases. The CDR3 consists of 15 residues. Germline V gene data show CDR1 as SGHRS and CDR2 as YFSETQ. The CDR3 protein is CASSLAGQGADTQYF. The CDR3 DNA follows: TGCGCCAGCAGCTTGGCCGGGCAGGGGGCAGATACGCAGTATTTT.

This clonotype was recorded many times. The rearrangement links TRBV6-6 to TRBJ2-3; the D gene could be TRBD1 or TRBD2 (5 bases each). The V gene lost 2 bases and the J gene lost 0 bases, with 15 bases spanning the gap. Germline assignment: CDR1 MNHNY and CDR2 SVGAGI (reference sequence). The CDR3 totals 17 residues. CDR3 DNA: TGTGCCAGCAGTTACACCTTTGAGGGGTCTAGCACAGATACGCAGTATTTT. Its translation is CASSYTFEGSSTDTQYF.

This clonotype was counted between two and nine times. This sequence joins TRBV5-4 and TRBJ2-7, with TRBD1 as a possible D gene (6 bases). Trimming stripped 0 bases from V and 2 bases from J, with 12 bases between. The CDR3 runs 15 residues. CDR1 is SGHNT and CDR2 is YYREEE in the germline V gene (reference sequence). The CDR3 sequence: CASSLGGDKPYEQYF. The CDR3, as DNA: TGTGCCAGCAGCTTGGGAGGGGACAAACCCTACGAGCAGTACTTC.